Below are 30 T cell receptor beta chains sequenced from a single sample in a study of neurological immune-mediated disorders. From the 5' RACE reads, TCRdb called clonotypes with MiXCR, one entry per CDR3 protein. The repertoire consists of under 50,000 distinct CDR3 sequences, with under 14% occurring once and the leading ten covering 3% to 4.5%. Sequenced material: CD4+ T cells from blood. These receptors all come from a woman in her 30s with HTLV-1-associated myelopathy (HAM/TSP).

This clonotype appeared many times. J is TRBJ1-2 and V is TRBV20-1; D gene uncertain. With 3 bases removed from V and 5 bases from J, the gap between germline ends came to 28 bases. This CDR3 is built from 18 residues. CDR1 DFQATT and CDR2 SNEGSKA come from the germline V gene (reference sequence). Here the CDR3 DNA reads TGCAGTGCTAGTCTGTCAGGCACCCGGGCGGGAGAAGGGTATGGCTACACCTTC. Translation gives CSASLSGTRAGEGYGYTF.

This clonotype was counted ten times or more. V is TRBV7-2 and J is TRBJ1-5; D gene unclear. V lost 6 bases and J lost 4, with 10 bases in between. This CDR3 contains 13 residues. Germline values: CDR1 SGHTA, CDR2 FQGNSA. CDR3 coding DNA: TGTGCCAGCAGTCCAGACTTAAATCAGCCCCAGCATTTT. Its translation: CASSPDLNQPQHF.

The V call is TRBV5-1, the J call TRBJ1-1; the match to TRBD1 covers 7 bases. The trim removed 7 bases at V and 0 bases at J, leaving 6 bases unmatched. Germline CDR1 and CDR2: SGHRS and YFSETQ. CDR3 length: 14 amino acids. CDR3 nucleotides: TGCGCCAGCTCCAGGACAGGAATGAACACTGAAGCTTTCTTT. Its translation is CASSRTGMNTEAFF.

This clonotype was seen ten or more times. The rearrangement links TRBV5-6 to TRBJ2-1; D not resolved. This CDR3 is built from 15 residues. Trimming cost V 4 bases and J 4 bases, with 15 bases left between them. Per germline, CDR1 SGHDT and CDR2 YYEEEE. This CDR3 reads CASSPLGPLYNEQFF. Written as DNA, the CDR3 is TGTGCCAGCAGCCCCCTAGGGCCACTATACAATGAGCAGTTCTTC.

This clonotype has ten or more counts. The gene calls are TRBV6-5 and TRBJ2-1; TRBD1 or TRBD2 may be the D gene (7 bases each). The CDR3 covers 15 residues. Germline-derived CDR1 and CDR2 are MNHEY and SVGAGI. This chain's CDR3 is CATFPRGGTYNEQFF. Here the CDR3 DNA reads TGTGCGACCTTTCCCAGGGGGGGGACCTACAATGAGCAGTTCTTC.

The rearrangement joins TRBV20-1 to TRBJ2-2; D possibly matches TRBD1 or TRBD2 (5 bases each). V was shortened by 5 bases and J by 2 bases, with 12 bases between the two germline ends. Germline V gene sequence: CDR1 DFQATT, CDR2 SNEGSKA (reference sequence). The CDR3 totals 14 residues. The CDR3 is CSALGTYNTGELFF. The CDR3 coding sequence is TGCAGTGCTCTCGGGACGTATAACACCGGGGAGCTGTTTTTT.

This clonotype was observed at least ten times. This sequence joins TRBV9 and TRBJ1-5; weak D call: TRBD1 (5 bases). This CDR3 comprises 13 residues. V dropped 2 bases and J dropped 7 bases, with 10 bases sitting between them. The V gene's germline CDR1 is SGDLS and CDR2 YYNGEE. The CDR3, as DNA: TGTGCCAGCAGCGTGGACGAGGGGCAGCCCCAGCATTTT. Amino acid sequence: CASSVDEGQPQHF.

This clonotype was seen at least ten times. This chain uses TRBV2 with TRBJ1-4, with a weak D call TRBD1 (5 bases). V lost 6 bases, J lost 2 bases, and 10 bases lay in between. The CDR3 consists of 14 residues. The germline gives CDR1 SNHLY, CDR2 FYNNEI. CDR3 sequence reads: CASRIRGTNEKLFF. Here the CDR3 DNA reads TGTGCCAGCAGAATTAGGGGTACTAATGAAAAACTGTTTTTT.

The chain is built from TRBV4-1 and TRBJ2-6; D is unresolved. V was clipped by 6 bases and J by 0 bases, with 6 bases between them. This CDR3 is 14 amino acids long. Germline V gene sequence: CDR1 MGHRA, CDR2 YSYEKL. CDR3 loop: CASSHSSGANVLTF. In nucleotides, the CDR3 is TGCGCCAGCAGTCACAGCTCTGGGGCCAACGTCCTGACTTTC.

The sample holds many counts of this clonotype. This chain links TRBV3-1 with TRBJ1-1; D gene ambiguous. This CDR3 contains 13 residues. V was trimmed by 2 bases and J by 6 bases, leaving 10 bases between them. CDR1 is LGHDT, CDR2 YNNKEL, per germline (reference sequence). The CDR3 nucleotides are TGTGCCAGCAGCCAATTTTCTGGGGCTGAAGCTTTCTTT. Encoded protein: CASSQFSGAEAFF.

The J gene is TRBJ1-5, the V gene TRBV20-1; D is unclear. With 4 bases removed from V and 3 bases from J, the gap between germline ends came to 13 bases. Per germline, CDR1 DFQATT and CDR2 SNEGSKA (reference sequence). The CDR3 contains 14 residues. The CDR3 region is CSATNSHLNQPQHF. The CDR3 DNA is TGCAGTGCTACAAACAGCCACCTCAATCAGCCCCAGCATTTT.

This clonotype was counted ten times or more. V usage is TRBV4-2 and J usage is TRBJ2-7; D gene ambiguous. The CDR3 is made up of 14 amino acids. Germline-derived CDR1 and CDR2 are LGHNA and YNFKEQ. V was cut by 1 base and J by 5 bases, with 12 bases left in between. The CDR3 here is CASSQVGRFNEQYF. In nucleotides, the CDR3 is TGTGCCAGCAGCCAAGTAGGGCGTTTCAACGAGCAGTACTTC.

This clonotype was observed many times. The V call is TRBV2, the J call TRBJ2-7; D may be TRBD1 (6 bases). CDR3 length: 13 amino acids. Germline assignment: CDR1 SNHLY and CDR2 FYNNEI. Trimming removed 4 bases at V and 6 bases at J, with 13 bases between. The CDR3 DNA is TGTGCCAGCAGTGGCTACAGGGTAGGCGAGCAGTACTTC. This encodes CASSGYRVGEQYF.

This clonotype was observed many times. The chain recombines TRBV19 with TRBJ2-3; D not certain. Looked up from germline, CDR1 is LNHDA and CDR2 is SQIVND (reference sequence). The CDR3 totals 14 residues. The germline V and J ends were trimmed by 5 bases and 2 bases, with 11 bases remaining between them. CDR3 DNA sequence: TGTGCCAGTAGTCAGGACGGGTTCACAGATACGCAGTATTTT. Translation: CASSQDGFTDTQYF. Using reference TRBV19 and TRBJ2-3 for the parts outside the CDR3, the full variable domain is DGGITQSPKYLFRKEGQNVTLSCEQNLNHDAMYWYRQDPGQGLRLIYYSQIVNDFQKGDIAEGYSVSREKKESFPLTVTSAQKNPTAFYLCASSQDGFTDTQYFGPGTRLTVL.

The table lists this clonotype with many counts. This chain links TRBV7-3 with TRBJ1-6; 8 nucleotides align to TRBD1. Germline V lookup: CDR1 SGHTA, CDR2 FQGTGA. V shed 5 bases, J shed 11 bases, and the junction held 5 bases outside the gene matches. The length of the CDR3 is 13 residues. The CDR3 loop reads CASSLTGDPPLHF. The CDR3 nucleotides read TGTGCCAGCAGCCTGACAGGGGATCCACCCCTCCACTTT.

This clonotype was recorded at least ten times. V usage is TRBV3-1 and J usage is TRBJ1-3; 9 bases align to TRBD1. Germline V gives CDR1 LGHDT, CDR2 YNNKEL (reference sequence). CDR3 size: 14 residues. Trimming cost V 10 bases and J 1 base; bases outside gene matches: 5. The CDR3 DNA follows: TGTGCCACCGGACAGGGGTCGTCTGGAAACACCATATATTTT. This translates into CATGQGSSGNTIYF.

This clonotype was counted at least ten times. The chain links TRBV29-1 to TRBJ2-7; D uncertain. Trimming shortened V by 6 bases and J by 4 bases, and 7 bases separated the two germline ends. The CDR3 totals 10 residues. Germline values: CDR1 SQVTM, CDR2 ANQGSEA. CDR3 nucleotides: TGCAGCGTAGGGCAATACGAGCAGTACTTC. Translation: CSVGQYEQYF.

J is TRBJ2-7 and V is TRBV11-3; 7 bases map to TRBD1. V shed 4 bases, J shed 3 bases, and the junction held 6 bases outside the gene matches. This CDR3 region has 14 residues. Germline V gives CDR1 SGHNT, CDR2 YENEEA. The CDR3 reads CASSSFDRVYEQYF. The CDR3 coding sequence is TGTGCCAGCAGCTCCTTCGACAGGGTCTACGAGCAGTACTTC.

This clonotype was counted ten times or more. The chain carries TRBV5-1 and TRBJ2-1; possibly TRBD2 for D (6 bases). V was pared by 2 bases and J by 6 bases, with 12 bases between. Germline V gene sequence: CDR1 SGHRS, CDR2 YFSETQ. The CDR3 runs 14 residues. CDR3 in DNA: TGCGCCAGCAGCTTTGAGACTAGGGTCAATGAGCAGTTCTTC. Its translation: CASSFETRVNEQFF.

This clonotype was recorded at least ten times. As DNA, the CDR3 is TGTGCCAGCAGTTTATCGGGACGGTCCACCTACGAGCAGTACTTC. It is translated as CASSLSGRSTYEQYF. The rearrangement joins TRBV27 to TRBJ2-7; the D call may be TRBD1 or TRBD2 (5 bases each). The germline gives CDR1 MNHEY, CDR2 SMNVEV (reference sequence). Trimming shortened V by 0 bases and J by 2 bases, and 11 bases separated the two germline ends. The CDR3 is 15 amino acids.

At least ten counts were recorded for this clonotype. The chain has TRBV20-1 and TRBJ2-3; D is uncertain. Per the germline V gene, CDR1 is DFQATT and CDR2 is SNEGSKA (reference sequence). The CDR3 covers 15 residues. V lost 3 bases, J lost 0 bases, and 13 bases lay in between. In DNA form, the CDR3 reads TGCAGTGCTAGTAGGGCACAGCCTAGCACAGATACGCAGTATTTT. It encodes CSASRAQPSTDTQYF.

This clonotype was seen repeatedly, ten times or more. The CDR3 sequence: CASSLVLTDTQYF. In DNA form, the CDR3 reads TGTGCCAGCAGCTTAGTGTTGACAGATACGCAGTATTTT. The chain uses TRBV11-2 and TRBJ2-3, with no clear D. Germline V gene lookup returns CDR1 SGHAT and CDR2 FQNNGV. Trimming left V 1 base short and J 3 bases short, with 5 bases between. The CDR3 contains 13 residues.

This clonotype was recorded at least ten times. The CDR3 sequence is CASSRGTPNTGELFF. In DNA, the CDR3 is TGCGCCAGCAGCCGCGGGACTCCGAACACCGGGGAGCTGTTTTTT. The chain recombines TRBV5-1 with TRBJ2-2; D perhaps matches TRBD2 (6 bases). The V gene's germline CDR1 is SGHRS and CDR2 YFSETQ. This CDR3 region has 15 residues. The ends were cut back, 4 bases at V and 0 bases at J, with 10 bases in the middle. Looking up the rest from reference TRBV5-1 and TRBJ2-2 gives the full variable domain: KAGVTQTPRYLIKTRGQQVTLSCSPISGHRSVSWYQQTPGQGLQFLFEYFSETQRNKGNFPGRFSGRQFSNSRSEMNVSTLELGDSALYLCASSRGTPNTGELFFGEGSRLTVL.

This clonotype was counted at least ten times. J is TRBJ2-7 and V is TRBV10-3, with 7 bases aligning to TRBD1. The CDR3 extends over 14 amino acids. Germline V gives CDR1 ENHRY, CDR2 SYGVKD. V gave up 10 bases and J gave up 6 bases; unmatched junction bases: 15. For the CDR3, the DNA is TGTGCCACTGCCGATGACAGGGATTCGCGCGAGCAGTACTTC. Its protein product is CATADDRDSREQYF.

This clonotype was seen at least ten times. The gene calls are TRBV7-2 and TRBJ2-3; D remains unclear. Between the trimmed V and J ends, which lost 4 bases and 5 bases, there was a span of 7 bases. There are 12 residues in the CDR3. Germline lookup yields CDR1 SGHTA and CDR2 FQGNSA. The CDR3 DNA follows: TGTGCCAGCAGCTCGCCCGGAGATACGCAGTATTTT. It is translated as CASSSPGDTQYF.

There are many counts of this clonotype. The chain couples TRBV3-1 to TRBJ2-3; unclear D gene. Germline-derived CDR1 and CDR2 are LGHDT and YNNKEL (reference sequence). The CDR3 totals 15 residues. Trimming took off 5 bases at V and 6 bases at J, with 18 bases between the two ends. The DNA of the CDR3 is TGTGCCAGCAGCACCCGCCTGACAACCCCGGATACGCAGTATTTT. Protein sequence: CASSTRLTTPDTQYF.

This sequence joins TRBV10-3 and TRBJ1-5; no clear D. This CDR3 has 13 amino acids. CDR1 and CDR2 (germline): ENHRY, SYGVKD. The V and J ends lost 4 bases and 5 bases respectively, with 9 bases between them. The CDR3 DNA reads TGTGCCATCAGTGCTCAGGCCGATCAGCCCCAGCATTTT. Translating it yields CAISAQADQPQHF.

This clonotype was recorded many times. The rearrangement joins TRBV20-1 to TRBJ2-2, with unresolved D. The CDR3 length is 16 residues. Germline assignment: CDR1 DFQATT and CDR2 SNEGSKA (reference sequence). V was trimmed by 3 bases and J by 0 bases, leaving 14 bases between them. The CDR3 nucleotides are TGCAGTGCTAGCAAGCGTGGTGGGACGAACACCGGGGAGCTGTTTTTT. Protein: CSASKRGGTNTGELFF.

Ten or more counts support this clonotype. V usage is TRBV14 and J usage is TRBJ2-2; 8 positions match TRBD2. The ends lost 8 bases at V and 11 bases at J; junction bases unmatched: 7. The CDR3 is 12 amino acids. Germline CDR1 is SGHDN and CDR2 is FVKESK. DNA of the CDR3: TGTGCCAGCGGCCGGGGGGGAGGCGAGCTGTTTTTT. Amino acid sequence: CASGRGGGELFF.

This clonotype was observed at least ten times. Here the CDR3 reads CASSEFVGGNTGELFF. CDR3 bases: TGTGCCAGCAGTGAGTTCGTGGGAGGGAACACCGGGGAGCTGTTTTTT. This chain connects TRBV25-1 to TRBJ2-2; TRBD2 is a possible D gene (6 bases). The CDR3 spans 16 residues. The germline V and J ends were trimmed by 3 bases and 1 base, with 12 bases remaining between them. From germline, CDR1 is MGHDK and CDR2 SYGVNS.